What follows describes a single T cell receptor (beta chain). The antigen is not known. Clones were sequenced by immunoSEQ multiplex PCR, and TCRdb holds only the in-frame ones, with some missing. Among about 220,000 clones listed, about 92% were seen once. This entry is derived from a study of T cell responses to AZD1222 COVID-19 vaccine. Study conclusions and caveats: Researchers took repertoire samples only after the peak T cell response had come. Recipients of AZD1222 seropositive at baseline numbered only 6 or 7.

This specimen consisted of peripheral blood, obtained on day 0 of MenACWY control vaccination. The clonotype originates from an adult in good health.

The CDR3 loop is CASSSTGGENSSPLHF. CDR3 DNA: TGTGCCAGCAGCAGCACAGGGGGCGAAAATTCCTCACCCCTCCACTTT. The chain employs TRBV5-8 and TRBJ1-6; 9 nucleotides match TRBD1. CDR1 is SGHTS and CDR2 is YDEGEE in the germline V gene. The junction had 12 bases not matched to a gene; V was cut back by 4 bases and J by 10 bases. The CDR3 runs to 16 residues.